These T cell receptor beta chains were read from a single sample in a study of blood T cell repertoires in COVID-19. Assay used: immunoSEQ multiplex PCR; TCRdb lists only in-frame clones, some missing. This sample yields about 170,000 clones, of which just under 85% are seen a single time; around 8.4% belongs to the top ten. Sequenced material: peripheral blood. The origin of the receptors is a woman older than 75 with COVID-19, enrolled during active disease. Each CDR3 is given with its conserved first and last residue. D genes are given only for firm matches. Not every row has a clone size; where given, it reads once, few, many or a size class.

j_call: TRBJ2-3; v_call: TRBV2; d_call: NA; clone_size: NA; cdr3_nt: TGTGCCAGCAGTGAAATGGGACAGCAGTATTTT; cdr3_aa: CASSEMGQQYF
j_call: TRBJ2-1; v_call: TRBV7-9; d_call: NA; clone_size: NA; cdr3_nt: TGTGCCAGCAGCCCTAGTGGCTTTGAAGGGTTCTTC; cdr3_aa: CASSPSGFEGFF
j_call: TRBJ2-5; v_call: TRBV24-1; d_call: NA; clone_size: NA; cdr3_nt: TGTGCCACCAAAGGGACAAACCAAGAGACCCAGTACTTC; cdr3_aa: CATKGTNQETQYF
j_call: TRBJ2-7; v_call: TRBV7-9; d_call: TRBD1; clone_size: NA; cdr3_nt: TGTGCCAGCAGCATGGGACAGTCATCCTACGAGCAGTACTTC; cdr3_aa: CASSMGQSSYEQYF
j_call: TRBJ2-3; v_call: TRBV24-1; d_call: TRBD2; clone_size: NA; cdr3_nt: TGTGCCACCAGTGCCCCGAGGGGGACTAGCGGGGCCAATCAGGGCACGCAGTATTTT; cdr3_aa: CATSAPRGTSGANQGTQYF
j_call: TRBJ1-2; v_call: TRBV7-6; d_call: NA; clone_size: once; cdr3_nt: TGTGCCAGCAGCCCGAGAGGATGGGATGGCTACACCTTC; cdr3_aa: CASSPRGWDGYTF
j_call: TRBJ1-6; v_call: TRBV3-1/TRBV3-2; d_call: NA; clone_size: NA; cdr3_nt: TGTGCCAGCAGCAATTACGCTAGGACAGATAATTCACCCCTCCACTTT; cdr3_aa: CASSNYARTDNSPLHF
j_call: TRBJ2-7; v_call: TRBV4-2; d_call: TRBD2; clone_size: NA; cdr3_nt: TGTGCCAGCAGCCAAGGGCCCCTCCAGGTGGGAGGGCCCTACGAGCAGTACTTC; cdr3_aa: CASSQGPLQVGGPYEQYF
j_call: TRBJ1-5; v_call: TRBV5-1; d_call: TRBD1; clone_size: NA; cdr3_nt: TGCGCCAGCAGATTGATCCCAGGGGGTAGCAATCAGCCCCAGCATTTT; cdr3_aa: CASRLIPGGSNQPQHF
j_call: TRBJ1-1; v_call: TRBV28; d_call: NA; clone_size: once; cdr3_nt: TGTGCCACTCTACAGGGTGCCATGAACACTGAAGCTTTCTTT; cdr3_aa: CATLQGAMNTEAFF
j_call: TRBJ1-1; v_call: TRBV5-4; d_call: TRBD1; clone_size: NA; cdr3_nt: TGTGCCAGCAGCTTGTTTGGACAGGGCGAAGAAGCTTTCTTT; cdr3_aa: CASSLFGQGEEAFF
j_call: TRBJ2-1; v_call: TRBV11-2; d_call: TRBD2; clone_size: NA; cdr3_nt: TGTGCCAGCAGCCCCCGGGGGGGTTGGGTGGGGCAGTTCTTC; cdr3_aa: CASSPRGGWVGQFF
j_call: TRBJ1-2; v_call: TRBV4-1; d_call: NA; clone_size: NA; cdr3_nt: TGCGCCAGCAGCCAAGGGGGCGGGGGTAACTATGGCTACACCTTC; cdr3_aa: CASSQGGGGNYGYTF
j_call: TRBJ1-3; v_call: TRBV2; d_call: TRBD1; clone_size: once; cdr3_nt: TGTGCCAGCAGTGATCAGGGGGGAGGAAACACCATATATTTT; cdr3_aa: CASSDQGGGNTIYF
j_call: TRBJ1-1; v_call: TRBV7-9; d_call: NA; clone_size: NA; cdr3_nt: TGTGCCAGCAGCCGAGCGAGGGTTAATCTCATGAACACTGAAGCTTTCTTT; cdr3_aa: CASSRARVNLMNTEAFF
j_call: TRBJ1-2; v_call: TRBV11-2; d_call: NA; clone_size: NA; cdr3_nt: TGTGCCAGCAGCCCTCTAAACTATGGCTACACCTTC; cdr3_aa: CASSPLNYGYTF
j_call: TRBJ1-4; v_call: TRBV6-2/TRBV6-3; d_call: TRBD1; clone_size: NA; cdr3_nt: TGTGCCAGCAGTCAACCTACCCTGGCAGGGGGCGACGAAAAACTGTTTTTT; cdr3_aa: CASSQPTLAGGDEKLFF
j_call: TRBJ2-1; v_call: TRBV7-2; d_call: NA; clone_size: NA; cdr3_nt: TGTGCCAGCACCCCAGGTCCGTCCTACAATGAGCAGTTCTTC; cdr3_aa: CASTPGPSYNEQFF
j_call: TRBJ2-7; v_call: TRBV2; d_call: TRBD1; clone_size: few; cdr3_nt: TGTGCCAGCGGGGGACCAAGGACAGGAGAGGGGTACGAGCAGTACTTC; cdr3_aa: CASGGPRTGEGYEQYF
j_call: TRBJ2-5; v_call: TRBV7-2; d_call: NA; clone_size: NA; cdr3_nt: TGTGCCAGCAGCTTAGTGAGGATTGGTGAGACCCAGTACTTC; cdr3_aa: CASSLVRIGETQYF
j_call: TRBJ1-1; v_call: TRBV2; d_call: NA; clone_size: NA; cdr3_nt: TGTGCCAGCACTCCCCAGGGCACTGAAGCTTTCTTT; cdr3_aa: CASTPQGTEAFF
j_call: TRBJ2-3; v_call: TRBV11-3; d_call: NA; clone_size: NA; cdr3_nt: TGTGCCAGCAGCTTAGGTAGCAGCGGCACAGATACGCAGTATTTT; cdr3_aa: CASSLGSSGTDTQYF
j_call: TRBJ1-2; v_call: TRBV7-6; d_call: NA; clone_size: NA; cdr3_nt: TGTGCCAGCAGCTTAGGGGCAGGTGGTAACTATGGCTACACCTTC; cdr3_aa: CASSLGAGGNYGYTF
j_call: TRBJ1-1; v_call: TRBV3-1/TRBV3-2; d_call: NA; clone_size: NA; cdr3_nt: TGTGCCAGCAGCGTTCAGGGGAGCACTGAAGCTTTCTTT; cdr3_aa: CASSVQGSTEAFF
j_call: TRBJ1-5; v_call: TRBV10-3; d_call: TRBD1; clone_size: few; cdr3_nt: TGTGCCATCAGTGAGTTGACAGGGGGCGAGCCCCAGCATTTT; cdr3_aa: CAISELTGGEPQHF
j_call: TRBJ2-1; v_call: TRBV5-1; d_call: TRBD1; clone_size: NA; cdr3_nt: TGCGCCAGCAGCCCCTCCGGGACAGGGGTCAATGAGCAGTTCTTC; cdr3_aa: CASSPSGTGVNEQFF
j_call: TRBJ1-5; v_call: TRBV7-8; d_call: TRBD1; clone_size: few; cdr3_nt: TGTGCCAGCAGCTTAGCGAGGGGACAGGGGTTGGCTCAGCCCCAGCATTTT; cdr3_aa: CASSLARGQGLAQPQHF
j_call: TRBJ2-1; v_call: TRBV10-3; d_call: TRBD2; clone_size: NA; cdr3_nt: TGTGCCATCGCCGAGGGGCCAGCGGGAGGATACAATGAGCAGTTCTTC; cdr3_aa: CAIAEGPAGGYNEQFF
j_call: TRBJ2-7; v_call: TRBV19; d_call: NA; clone_size: NA; cdr3_nt: TGTGCCAGTAGTATACGAGGGAACGAGCAGTACTTC; cdr3_aa: CASSIRGNEQYF
j_call: TRBJ1-6; v_call: TRBV2; d_call: NA; clone_size: NA; cdr3_nt: TGTGCCAGCAGGAGCCGAGGGGGTGGGCATAATTCACCCCTCCACTTT; cdr3_aa: CASRSRGGGHNSPLHF
j_call: TRBJ2-3; v_call: TRBV4-1; d_call: NA; clone_size: NA; cdr3_nt: TGCGCCAGCAGCCTAGTGGGAGAGGTGGATACGCAGTATTTT; cdr3_aa: CASSLVGEVDTQYF
j_call: TRBJ1-3; v_call: TRBV6-2/TRBV6-3; d_call: TRBD1; clone_size: NA; cdr3_nt: TGTGCCAGCAGTTACCCTAGGACAGGGACTGGAAACACCATATATTTT; cdr3_aa: CASSYPRTGTGNTIYF
j_call: TRBJ2-7; v_call: TRBV20-1; d_call: NA; clone_size: NA; cdr3_nt: TGCAGTGAGCCCAGGTGCGAGCAGTACTTC; cdr3_aa: CSEPRCEQYF
j_call: TRBJ2-3; v_call: TRBV18; d_call: TRBD2; clone_size: NA; cdr3_nt: TGTGCCAGCTCCCGGGAGGTGAGGTCGGATACGCAGTATTTT; cdr3_aa: CASSREVRSDTQYF
j_call: TRBJ2-1; v_call: TRBV7-2; d_call: TRBD2; clone_size: NA; cdr3_nt: TGTGCCAGCCGGCCGGGACTAGCGGGGGCCCAGGAGCAGTTCTTC; cdr3_aa: CASRPGLAGAQEQFF
j_call: TRBJ2-3; v_call: TRBV5-3; d_call: TRBD2; clone_size: NA; cdr3_nt: TGTGCCAGAAGCTTGTATAGCGGGATACTGCCGAGCACAGATACGCAGTATTTT; cdr3_aa: CARSLYSGILPSTDTQYF
j_call: TRBJ1-1; v_call: TRBV18; d_call: NA; clone_size: NA; cdr3_nt: TGTGCCAGCGCGGCCGGGACACCCTACACTGAAGCTTTCTTT; cdr3_aa: CASAAGTPYTEAFF
j_call: TRBJ2-7; v_call: TRBV4-1; d_call: TRBD2; clone_size: NA; cdr3_nt: TGCGCCAGCAGCCGGGATATAGCGGGGGGGCTCGGCTACGAGCAGTACTTC; cdr3_aa: CASSRDIAGGLGYEQYF
j_call: TRBJ2-2; v_call: TRBV13; d_call: NA; clone_size: NA; cdr3_nt: TGTGCCAGCAGCTTAGGAACGCGGATCAACACCGGGGAGCTGTTTTTT; cdr3_aa: CASSLGTRINTGELFF
j_call: TRBJ1-3; v_call: TRBV19; d_call: NA; clone_size: many; cdr3_nt: TGTGCCAGTAGTATAGAGGGAGAGCCTGGAAACACCATATATTTT; cdr3_aa: CASSIEGEPGNTIYF
j_call: TRBJ2-7; v_call: TRBV4-1; d_call: TRBD2; clone_size: NA; cdr3_nt: TGCGCCAGCAGCCAAGTCTTAGCGGGAGGGCGGGGCGAGCAGTACTTC; cdr3_aa: CASSQVLAGGRGEQYF
j_call: TRBJ1-1; v_call: TRBV4-1; d_call: NA; clone_size: NA; cdr3_nt: TGCGCCAGCAGCTACAGGCGGTCCCAAATGGACACTGAAGCTTTCTTT; cdr3_aa: CASSYRRSQMDTEAFF
j_call: TRBJ1-1; v_call: TRBV2; d_call: TRBD1; clone_size: NA; cdr3_nt: TGTGCCAGCAGTCGGGACAGGGGAGGCAACACTGAAGCTTTCTTT; cdr3_aa: CASSRDRGGNTEAFF
j_call: TRBJ2-5; v_call: TRBV6-1; d_call: NA; clone_size: NA; cdr3_nt: TGTGCCAGCAACAACGACGTCGGGGAGACCCAGTACTTC; cdr3_aa: CASNNDVGETQYF
j_call: TRBJ2-7; v_call: TRBV12-3/TRBV12-4; d_call: NA; clone_size: NA; cdr3_nt: TGTGCCAGCAGTAGCGGGCGAGATACCGAGCAGTACTTC; cdr3_aa: CASSSGRDTEQYF
j_call: TRBJ1-4; v_call: TRBV5-4; d_call: TRBD1; clone_size: NA; cdr3_nt: TGTGCCAGCAGCTTGGCCGGGACAGGAAATGAAAAACTGTTTTTT; cdr3_aa: CASSLAGTGNEKLFF
j_call: TRBJ2-2; v_call: TRBV15; d_call: TRBD1; clone_size: NA; cdr3_nt: TGTGCCACCAGCAGGGAGGGGACAGGGAACACCGGGGAGCTGTTTTTT; cdr3_aa: CATSREGTGNTGELFF
j_call: TRBJ1-1; v_call: TRBV19; d_call: NA; clone_size: NA; cdr3_nt: TGTGCCAGTATGGGCCAGAACCCGGGGGCTTTCTTT; cdr3_aa: CASMGQNPGAFF